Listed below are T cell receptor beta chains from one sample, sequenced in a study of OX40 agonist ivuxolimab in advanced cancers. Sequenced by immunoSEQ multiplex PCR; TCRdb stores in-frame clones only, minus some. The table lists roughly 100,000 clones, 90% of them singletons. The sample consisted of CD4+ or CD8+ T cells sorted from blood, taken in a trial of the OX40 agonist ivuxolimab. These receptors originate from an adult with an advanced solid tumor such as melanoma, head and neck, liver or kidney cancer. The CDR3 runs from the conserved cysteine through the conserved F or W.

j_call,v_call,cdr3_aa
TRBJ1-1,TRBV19,CASSIPDRATNTEAFF
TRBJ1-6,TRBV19,CASNPGQGFSPLHF
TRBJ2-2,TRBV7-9,CASSFRGMNTGELFF
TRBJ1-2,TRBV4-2,CASSLGLSNYGYTF
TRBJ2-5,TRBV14,CASSQDFVETQYF
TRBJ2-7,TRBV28,CASSLWPDEQYF
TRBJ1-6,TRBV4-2,CASSQDPGTSSYNSPLHF
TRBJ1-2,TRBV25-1,CASRARGGNYGYTF
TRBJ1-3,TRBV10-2,CASSDPGRGTGNTIYF
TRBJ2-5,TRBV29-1,CSVEGAGATKETQYF
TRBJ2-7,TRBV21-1,CASNIAGAAYEQYF
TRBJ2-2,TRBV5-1,CASSLDGRNTGELFF
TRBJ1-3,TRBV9,CASSVGRGTNSGNTIYF
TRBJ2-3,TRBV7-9,CASSLNRIGTDTQYF
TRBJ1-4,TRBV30,CAWSIIGGFNEKLFF
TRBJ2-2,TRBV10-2,CASTDPTGGATGELFF
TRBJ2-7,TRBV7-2,CASSWTSGGSIAYEQYF
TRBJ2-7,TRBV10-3,CAISGSPKGLLDEQYF
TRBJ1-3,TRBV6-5,CASSTASGNTIYF
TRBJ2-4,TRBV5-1,CASSLISSDENIQYF
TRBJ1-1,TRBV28,CASSSQGATTEAFF
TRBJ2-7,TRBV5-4,CASSSLTQSGEQYF
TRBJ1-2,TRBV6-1,CASSEGPGPNYGYTF
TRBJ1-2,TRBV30,CAWSRENYGYTF
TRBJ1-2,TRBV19,CASSRDRNYGYTF
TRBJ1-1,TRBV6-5,CASSYRGNTEAFF
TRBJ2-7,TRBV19,CASSPPGQLRAHEQYF
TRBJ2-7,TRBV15,CATSRASGTHYEQYF
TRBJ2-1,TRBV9,CASSVRRAGNEQFF